This is a list of T cell receptor beta chains from one sample in a study of CD8+ T cells in alopecia areata. The protocol was immunoSEQ multiplex PCR, while the TCRdb copy is restricted to in-frame clones and leaves out a portion. The table records 140,000 to 150,000 clones, about 51% of them present only once. Sample: CD4+ T cells sorted from blood, taken at week 0. The receptors originated from a human donor with alopecia areata. Each CDR3 is given with its conserved first and last residue. The D gene is left open where the match is weak. Some rows have no size entry. The others give once, few or many, or a class for an expanded clone.

.	TRBJ2-5	.	TRBV6-5	CATRIQETQYF	TGTGCCACTCGAATCCAAGAGACCCAGTACTTC
.	TRBJ2-7	few	TRBV19	CASSRAWTGYEQYF	TGTGCCAGTAGTCGAGCCTGGACTGGTTACGAGCAGTACTTC
TRBD2	TRBJ2-7	.	TRBV27	CASSSLAGGPGQYF	TGTGCCAGCAGTTCCCTAGCGGGAGGGCCCGGGCAGTACTTC
.	TRBJ1-2	.	TRBV6-5	CASSYASGGGYTF	TGTGCCAGCAGTTACGCCTCTGGGGGAGGCTACACCTTC
.	TRBJ1-5	.	TRBV30	CAWSVKGNQPQHF	TGTGCCTGGAGTGTTAAGGGAAATCAGCCCCAGCATTTT
TRBD1	TRBJ2-7	.	TRBV10-3	CAASTGQGSYEQYF	TGTGCCGCCTCAACAGGACAGGGTTCCTACGAGCAGTACTTC
.	TRBJ2-3	.	TRBV7-2	CASSVQPQGSTDTQYF	TGTGCCAGCAGCGTCCAACCCCAGGGAAGCACAGATACGCAGTATTTT
TRBD1	TRBJ2-3	.	TRBV25-1	CASSESAGGASDTQYF	TGTGCCAGCAGTGAATCCGCAGGGGGCGCATCCGATACGCAGTATTTT
.	TRBJ2-1	.	TRBV11-2	CASSLGTNSYNEQFF	TGTGCCAGCAGCTTGGGGACAAACTCCTACAATGAGCAGTTCTTC
.	TRBJ1-2	.	TRBV2	CASSAGTSGYTF	TGTGCCAGCAGTGCGGGCACCTCTGGCTACACCTTC
.	TRBJ2-3	few	TRBV29-1	CSVEGIVGGAFTDTQYF	TGCAGCGTTGAAGGAATCGTGGGGGGGGCTTTCACAGATACGCAGTATTTT
.	TRBJ1-1	.	TRBV30	CAWSVQGDTEAFF	TGTGCCTGGAGTGTCCAAGGGGACACTGAAGCTTTCTTT
.	TRBJ1-1	.	TRBV6-6	CASTRTIGDTEAFF	TGTGCCAGCACACGGACGATCGGGGACACTGAAGCTTTCTTT
.	TRBJ2-1	few	TRBV2	CASSPQTSYNEQFF	TGTGCCAGCAGTCCCCAAACCTCCTACAATGAGCAGTTCTTC
TRBD2	TRBJ2-1	.	TRBV5-1	CASSPGLADPYNEQFF	TGCGCCAGCAGCCCCGGACTAGCCGACCCCTACAATGAGCAGTTCTTC
TRBD1	TRBJ1-4	once	TRBV5-1	CASSRGQGYEKLFF	TGCGCCAGCAGCCGGGGACAGGGTTATGAAAAACTGTTTTTT
.	TRBJ2-5	.	TRBV30	CAWSTAKETQYF	TGTGCCTGGAGTACGGCTAAAGAGACCCAGTACTTC
.	TRBJ1-4	once	TRBV30	CAWTRGTANEKLFF	TGTGCCTGGACTAGGGGGACGGCTAATGAAAAACTGTTTTTT
TRBD2	TRBJ2-1	.	TRBV19	CASSIGGLAGSGGEQFF	TGTGCCAGTAGTATTGGGGGGCTAGCGGGTTCGGGAGGGGAGCAGTTCTTC
TRBD2	TRBJ2-1	few	TRBV29-1	CSVIPGLAGNEQFF	TGCAGCGTCATACCGGGACTAGCGGGCAATGAGCAGTTCTTC
.	TRBJ2-1	.	TRBV29-1	CSVESILNEQFF	TGCAGCGTTGAGTCGATTTTGAATGAGCAGTTCTTC
TRBD2	TRBJ2-7	few	TRBV6-6	CASSPTGTSGSYEQYF	TGTGCCAGCAGCCCCACCGGGACTAGCGGATCCTACGAGCAGTACTTC
.	TRBJ2-2	.	TRBV30	CAWSVLRPRNTGELFF	TGTGCCTGGAGTGTACTGCGTCCGAGGAACACCGGGGAGCTGTTTTTT
.	TRBJ2-1	.	TRBV30	CAWSVRGGTNNEQFF	TGTGCCTGGAGTGTACGCGGCGGAACTAACAATGAGCAGTTCTTC
TRBD2	TRBJ2-7	few	TRBV5-1	CASSLVAGEGNREQYF	TGCGCCAGCAGCTTGGTAGCGGGAGAGGGAAATCGGGAGCAGTACTTC
TRBD2	TRBJ2-5	once	TRBV15	CATSRDFRTSGIQETQYF	TGTGCCACCAGCAGAGATTTCCGGACTAGCGGGATCCAAGAGACCCAGTACTTC
TRBD1	TRBJ2-2	once	TRBV7-2	CASSRQGPNTGELFF	TGTGCCAGCAGTAGACAGGGGCCTAACACCGGGGAGCTGTTTTTT
TRBD1	TRBJ2-5	.	TRBV4-2	CASSQFGTGGIQETQYF	TGTGCCAGCAGCCAATTTGGAACAGGGGGCATCCAAGAGACCCAGTACTTC
.	TRBJ1-2	once	TRBV25-1	CASSEGTAYGYTF	TGTGCCAGCAGTGAGGGGACCGCCTATGGCTACACCTTC